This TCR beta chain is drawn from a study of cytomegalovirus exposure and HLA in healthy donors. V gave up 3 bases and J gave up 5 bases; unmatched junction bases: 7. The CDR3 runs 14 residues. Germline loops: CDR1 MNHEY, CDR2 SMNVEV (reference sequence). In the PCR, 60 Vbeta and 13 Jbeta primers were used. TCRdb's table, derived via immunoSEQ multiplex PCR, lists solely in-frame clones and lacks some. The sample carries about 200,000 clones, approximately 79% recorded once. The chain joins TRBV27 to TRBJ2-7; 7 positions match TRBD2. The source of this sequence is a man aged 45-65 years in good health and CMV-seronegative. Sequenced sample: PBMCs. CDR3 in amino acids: CASSLKPRGDEQYF. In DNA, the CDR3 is TGTGCCAGCAGTTTGAAACCCCGGGGGGACGAGCAGTACTTC.